Listed below are T cell receptor beta chains from one sample, sequenced in a study of T cells after yellow fever vaccination. TCRdb re-called the 5' RACE reads through MiXCR, storing one row per CDR3 protein. The data contain some 300,000 distinct CDR3 sequences, roughly 8.7% of them singletons. The specimen was CD4+ T cells sorted from PBMCs, collected 5 days after the yellow fever booster vaccination. All receptors derive from a man between 18 and 35 years old who received the YFV17D yellow fever vaccine. Both conserved end residues are part of each CDR3. D genes are given only for firm matches. Clone size is not always given. Where it is, it says once, few, many or a class for expanded clones.

clone size,D gene,V gene,J gene,CDR3 length,CDR3 DNA,CDR3 protein
many,.,TRBV12-3/TRBV12-4,TRBJ2-2,13,TGTGCCAGTAGGGGTAGCGGAGCCGGGGAGCTGTTTTTT,CASRGSGAGELFF
.,TRBD1,TRBV6-1,TRBJ1-5,16,TGTGCCAGCAGGGCCGACAGGGGGTCAAGCAATCAGCCCCAGCATTTT,CASRADRGSSNQPQHF
many,.,TRBV20-1,TRBJ2-7,14,TGCAGTGCTAGAGATTCCCAGGGGCACTACGAGCAGTACTTC,CSARDSQGHYEQYF
many,.,TRBV5-1,TRBJ1-4,15,TGCGCCAGCAGCTACTTGGGGGTGTCGCGGGAAAAACTGTTTTTT,CASSYLGVSREKLFF
.,.,TRBV4-2,TRBJ1-5,13,TGTGCCAGCAGCCAGGGGGTGGGGCGGCCCCAGCATTTT,CASSQGVGRPQHF
once,.,TRBV2,TRBJ1-2,12,TGTGCCAGCAATGCAGGGAACTATGGCTACACCTTC,CASNAGNYGYTF
few,TRBD1,TRBV5-1,TRBJ1-5,15,TGCGCCAGCAGCCTGGACAGGGGAGGCCATCAGCCCCAGCATTTT,CASSLDRGGHQPQHF
.,TRBD1,TRBV2,TRBJ2-3,14,TGTGCCACCCAACAGGGGATGGGGACAGATACGCAGTATTTT,CATQQGMGTDTQYF
.,.,TRBV4-1,TRBJ2-7,13,TGCGCCAGCAGCCCGGGACGGGCCTACGAGCAGTACTTC,CASSPGRAYEQYF
few,.,TRBV5-1,TRBJ2-5,11,TGCGCCAGCAGCTCTAAAGAGACCCAGTACTTC,CASSSKETQYF
.,.,TRBV12-3/TRBV12-4,TRBJ2-3,14,TGTGCCAGCCTTATCTCGGGACGCACAGATACGCAGTATTTT,CASLISGRTDTQYF
.,.,TRBV12-3/TRBV12-4,TRBJ2-1,12,TGTGCCAGCACGCCTCGGGGAGGTTTGCAGTTCTTC,CASTPRGGLQFF
few,.,TRBV7-9,TRBJ1-6,14,TGTGCCAGCAGGGGCGACTTCGGAAATTCACCCCTCCACTTT,CASRGDFGNSPLHF
.,TRBD2,TRBV4-3,TRBJ2-5,15,TGCGCCAGCAGCCAAATTCTAGCGGGGGGAGAGACCCAGTACTTC,CASSQILAGGETQYF
.,.,TRBV6-5,TRBJ2-3,13,TGTGCCAGCAGTTACGAGGGGCCCAATACGCAGTATTTT,CASSYEGPNTQYF
few,.,TRBV28,TRBJ1-4,15,TGTGCCAGCAGTTCCGCAGGGTTTCGTAGTGAAAAACTGTTTTTT,CASSSAGFRSEKLFF
many,.,TRBV7-6,TRBJ2-2,16,TGTGCCAGCAGCCCACTCGGGACACCGAACACCGGGGAGCTGTTTTTT,CASSPLGTPNTGELFF
few,.,TRBV18,TRBJ2-6,16,TGTGCCAGCTCACCCTCGGACATTTCCGGGGCCAACGTCCTGACTTTC,CASSPSDISGANVLTF
many,.,TRBV4-2,TRBJ2-7,15,TGTGCCAGCAGCCAAGAAGGCAGGTCTTCCTACGAGCAGTACTTC,CASSQEGRSSYEQYF
.,TRBD1,TRBV20-1,TRBJ2-5,14,TGCAGTGCTAGCCCGGGACAGGCGGGTGAGACCCAGTACTTC,CSASPGQAGETQYF
few,.,TRBV5-1,TRBJ2-7,12,TGCGCCAGCAGCCCAACCGCAAACGAGCAGTACTTC,CASSPTANEQYF
.,.,TRBV27,TRBJ1-1,14,TGTGCCAGCAGTTTAAAGGGCGGGAGCCTTGAAGCTTTCTTT,CASSLKGGSLEAFF
few,.,TRBV27,TRBJ2-3,16,TGTGCCAGCAGTTTGTTGACGGGGCCCCCCACAGATACGCAGTATTTT,CASSLLTGPPTDTQYF
few,.,TRBV10-3,TRBJ2-6,16,TGTGCCATCAGTGAGCCGGGTTCGGCTGGGGCCAACGTCCTGACTTTC,CAISEPGSAGANVLTF
.,.,TRBV5-5,TRBJ1-2,14,TGTGCCAGCAGCTCCCTACAGGGAAACTATGGCTACACCTTC,CASSSLQGNYGYTF
few,.,TRBV20-1,TRBJ1-1,14,TGCAGTGCTAGAATAGGGGCTATGAACACTGAAGCTTTCTTT,CSARIGAMNTEAFF
many,.,TRBV5-1,TRBJ1-1,15,TGCGCCAGCAGCTTGGGACAGCATATGAACACTGAAGCTTTCTTT,CASSLGQHMNTEAFF
few,TRBD1,TRBV7-2,TRBJ1-6,15,TGTGCCAGCAGCAGACAGGGGGCCGAGGATTCACCCCTCCACTTT,CASSRQGAEDSPLHF
few,.,TRBV20-1,TRBJ2-1,12,TGCAGTGCTAGAGATCTCTCGCATGAGCAGTTCTTC,CSARDLSHEQFF
few,TRBD2,TRBV12-5,TRBJ2-3,13,TGTGCTGGTACTAGCGGGGAAGCAGATACGCAGTATTTT,CAGTSGEADTQYF
.,.,TRBV12-3/TRBV12-4,TRBJ1-2,13,TGTGCCAGCAGTTTAGGCCCCGATTATGGCTACACCTTC,CASSLGPDYGYTF
many,.,TRBV29-1,TRBJ1-1,14,TGCAGCGTTGAACCGGGGGCGGCGAACACTGAAGCTTTCTTT,CSVEPGAANTEAFF
once,.,TRBV19,TRBJ2-2,15,TGTGCCAGTAGTATCCAGTCCGCCGGAACCGGGGAGCTGTTTTTT,CASSIQSAGTGELFF
.,TRBD2,TRBV11-3,TRBJ2-1,17,TGTGCCAGCAGCCGACTAGCGGGGCAGCCTTCCGGGCGGGAGCAGTTCTTC,CASSRLAGQPSGREQFF
.,TRBD1,TRBV6-4,TRBJ2-4,15,TGTGCCAGCAGTGACTCGGACAGGGCCAAAAACATTCAGTACTTC,CASSDSDRAKNIQYF
few,.,TRBV29-1,TRBJ1-2,8,TGCAGCGCGAACGGGGGGCGCTTC,CSANGGRF
many,TRBD2,TRBV5-5,TRBJ2-2,15,TGTGCCAGCAGCTCGGGGGGTACGAACACCGGGGAGCTGTTTTTT,CASSSGGTNTGELFF
many,.,TRBV10-3,TRBJ2-7,16,TGTGCCATCAGTGATACCGGGACCATCAGAGATTACGAGCAGTACTTC,CAISDTGTIRDYEQYF
many,.,TRBV3-1,TRBJ2-2,16,TGTGCCAGCAGCCAACCCAGGGCGCGGAACACCGGGGAGCTGTTTTTT,CASSQPRARNTGELFF
few,TRBD2,TRBV29-1,TRBJ2-7,14,TGCAGCGTTGTAAGGACTAGCGGGGACCACGAGCAGTACTTC,CSVVRTSGDHEQYF
few,TRBD1,TRBV18,TRBJ1-4,12,TGTGCCAGCTCACCCCGACAGGGTGAACTGTTTTTT,CASSPRQGELFF
.,.,TRBV24-1,TRBJ2-5,15,TGTGCCACCAGTGACCCCGAAGAGATGAAAGAGACCCAGTACTTC,CATSDPEEMKETQYF
few,TRBD2,TRBV9,TRBJ2-1,16,TGTGCCAGCAGCGTAGGCGCTAGCGGGGGGTATAATGAGCAGTTCTTC,CASSVGASGGYNEQFF
few,.,TRBV5-1,TRBJ2-3,15,TGCGCCAGCAGCTTGGAGAGGCAGGGGAGAGATACGCAGTATTTT,CASSLERQGRDTQYF
.,.,TRBV12-3/TRBV12-4,TRBJ2-3,14,TGTGCCAGCAGTTTAGCCGGGGTGGCAGATACGCAGTATTTT,CASSLAGVADTQYF
.,TRBD2,TRBV5-1,TRBJ2-2,16,TGCGCCAGCAGCCCCCCCGGGACTAGGGACACCGGGGAGCTGTTTTTT,CASSPPGTRDTGELFF
few,.,TRBV20-1,TRBJ2-3,14,TGCAGTTCCGTTGCGGGGGCAGGGACAGATACGCAGTATTTT,CSSVAGAGTDTQYF
few,.,TRBV12-3/TRBV12-4,TRBJ2-3,13,TGTGCCAGCACCCCGGGGGGCGCAGATACGCAGTATTTT,CASTPGGADTQYF
few,.,TRBV7-2,TRBJ2-5,17,TGTGCCAGCAGCTTAGTTGTGGAGGCGGGGCACAAAGAGACCCAGTACTTC,CASSLVVEAGHKETQYF
few,.,TRBV4-1,TRBJ1-1,17,TGCGCCAGCAGCCAAGATAAGGGAGCGGCAGATAACACTGAAGCTTTCTTT,CASSQDKGAADNTEAFF
few,.,TRBV9,TRBJ2-1,14,TGTGCCAGCAGCGTAGTCCCTAGGGGTAATGAGCAGTTCTTC,CASSVVPRGNEQFF
.,TRBD1,TRBV6-1,TRBJ1-5,15,TGTGCCAGCAGCCACAGGGGTTATAGCAATCAGCCCCAGCATTTT,CASSHRGYSNQPQHF
.,.,TRBV19,TRBJ2-5,13,TGTGCCAGTAGTTGGGCAGGGAGAGAGACCCAGTACTTC,CASSWAGRETQYF
.,.,TRBV5-1,TRBJ2-3,15,TGCGCCAGCAGCTTGGAAAAGCCTAGCACAGATACGCAGTATTTT,CASSLEKPSTDTQYF
many,.,TRBV5-5,TRBJ2-2,16,TGTGCCAGCAGCTTCCGGGAGATAACCTTAACCGGGGAGCTGTTTTTT,CASSFREITLTGELFF